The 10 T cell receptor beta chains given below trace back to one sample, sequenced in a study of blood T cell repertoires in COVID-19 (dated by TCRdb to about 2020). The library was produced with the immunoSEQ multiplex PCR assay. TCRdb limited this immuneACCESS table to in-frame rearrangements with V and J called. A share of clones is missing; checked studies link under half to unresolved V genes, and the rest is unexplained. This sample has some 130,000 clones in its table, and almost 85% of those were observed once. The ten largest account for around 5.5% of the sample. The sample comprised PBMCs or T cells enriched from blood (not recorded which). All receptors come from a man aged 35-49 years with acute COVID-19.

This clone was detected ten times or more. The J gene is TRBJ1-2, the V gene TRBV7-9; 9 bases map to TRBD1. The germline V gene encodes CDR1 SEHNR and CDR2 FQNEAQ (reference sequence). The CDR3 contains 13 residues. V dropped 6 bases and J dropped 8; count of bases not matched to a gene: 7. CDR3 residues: CASRPQGAGGYTF. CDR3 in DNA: TGTGCCAGCAGACCACAGGGGGCGGGCGGCTACACCTTC.

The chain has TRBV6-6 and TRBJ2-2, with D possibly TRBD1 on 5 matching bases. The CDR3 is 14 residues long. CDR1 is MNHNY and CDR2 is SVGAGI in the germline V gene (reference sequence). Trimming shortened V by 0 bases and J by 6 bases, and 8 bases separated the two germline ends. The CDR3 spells CASSYSGPAGELFF. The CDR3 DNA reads TGTGCCAGCAGTTACTCGGGGCCCGCCGGGGAGCTGTTTTTT.

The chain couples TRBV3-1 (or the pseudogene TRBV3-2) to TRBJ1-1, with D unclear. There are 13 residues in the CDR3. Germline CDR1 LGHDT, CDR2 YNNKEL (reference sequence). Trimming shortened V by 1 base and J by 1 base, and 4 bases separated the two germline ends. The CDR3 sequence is CASSQVQNTEAFF. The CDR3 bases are TGTGCCAGCAGCCAAGTACAGAACACTGAAGCTTTCTTT.

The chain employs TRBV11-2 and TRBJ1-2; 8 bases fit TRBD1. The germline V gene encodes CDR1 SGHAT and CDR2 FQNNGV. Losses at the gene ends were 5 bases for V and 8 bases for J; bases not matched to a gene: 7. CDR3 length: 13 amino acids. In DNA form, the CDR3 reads TGTGCCAGCAGCCCCGACAGGGGTCCCGGCTACACCTTC. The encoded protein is CASSPDRGPGYTF.

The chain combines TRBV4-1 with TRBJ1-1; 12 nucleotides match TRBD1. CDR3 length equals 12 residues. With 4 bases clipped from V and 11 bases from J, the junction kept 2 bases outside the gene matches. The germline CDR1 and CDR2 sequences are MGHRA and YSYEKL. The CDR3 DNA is TGCGCCAGCAGCCGGGACAGGGGGCGTGCTTTCTTT. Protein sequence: CASSRDRGRAFF.

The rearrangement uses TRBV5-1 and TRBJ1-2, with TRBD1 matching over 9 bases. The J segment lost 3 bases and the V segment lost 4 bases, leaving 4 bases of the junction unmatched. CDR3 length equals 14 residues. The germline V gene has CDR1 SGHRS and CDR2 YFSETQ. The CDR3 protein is CASSARQGDYGYTF. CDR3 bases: TGCGCCAGCAGCGCCAGACAGGGGGACTATGGCTACACCTTC.

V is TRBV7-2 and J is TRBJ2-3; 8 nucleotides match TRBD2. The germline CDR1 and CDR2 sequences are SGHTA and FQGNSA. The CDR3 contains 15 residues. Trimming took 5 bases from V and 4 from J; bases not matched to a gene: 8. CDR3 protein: CASSPGTRAADTQYF. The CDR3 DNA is TGTGCCAGCAGCCCCGGGACTAGAGCCGCAGATACGCAGTATTTT.

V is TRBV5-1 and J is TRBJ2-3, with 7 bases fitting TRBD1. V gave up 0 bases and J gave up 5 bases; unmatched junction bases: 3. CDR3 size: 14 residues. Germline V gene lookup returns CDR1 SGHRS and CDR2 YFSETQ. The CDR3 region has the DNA TGCGCCAGCAGCTTGGGACAGGGAATAGATACGCAGTATTTT. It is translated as CASSLGQGIDTQYF.

The CDR3 DNA sequence: TGTGCCAGCAGCACCCTGGGGGGTACGCAGTATTTT. Its protein product is CASSTLGGTQYF. This chain links TRBV6-5 with TRBJ2-3; D may be TRBD2 (6 bases). V was cut by 6 bases and J by 8 bases, with 12 bases left in between. The CDR3 length is 12 residues. Germline CDR1 is MNHEY and CDR2 is SVGAGI.

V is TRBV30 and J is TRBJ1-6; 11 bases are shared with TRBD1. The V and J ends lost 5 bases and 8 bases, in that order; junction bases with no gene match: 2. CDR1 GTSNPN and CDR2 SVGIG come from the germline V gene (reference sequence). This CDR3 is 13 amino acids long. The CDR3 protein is CAWRTGGDSPLHF. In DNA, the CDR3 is TGTGCCTGGCGGACAGGGGGCGATTCACCCCTCCACTTT.